This T cell receptor beta chain was found in a study of blood T cell repertoires in COVID-19. Study in general: Sites across the United States, Italy and Spain contributed samples from acute and convalescent COVID-19.

Trimming at V came to 5 bases and at J to 4 bases, leaving 8 bases not matched to a gene. Germline V gene sequence: CDR1 MNHEY, CDR2 SMNVEV (reference sequence). The CDR3 spans 15 residues. Here immunoSEQ multiplex PCR was the method, and the copy in TCRdb shows in-frame clones only, minus some. Among 200,000 to 250,000 clones listed, roughly 84% were seen once. The study recruited people aged about 18 to 95 years across about two dozen US areas. Cohort 3 donors were reported recovered after two negative PCRs, clearance, or symptom resolution. The receptor was derived from a woman between 40 and 55 years old who had recovered from COVID-19. The chain couples TRBV27 to TRBJ2-7, with TRBD2 matching over 10 bases. Sequencing used PBMCs or T cells enriched from blood (not recorded which). DNA for the CDR3: TGTGCCAGCAGTCCGCAAGCGGGAGGGCCGTACGAGCAGTACGTC. It codes for CASSPQAGGPYEQYV.